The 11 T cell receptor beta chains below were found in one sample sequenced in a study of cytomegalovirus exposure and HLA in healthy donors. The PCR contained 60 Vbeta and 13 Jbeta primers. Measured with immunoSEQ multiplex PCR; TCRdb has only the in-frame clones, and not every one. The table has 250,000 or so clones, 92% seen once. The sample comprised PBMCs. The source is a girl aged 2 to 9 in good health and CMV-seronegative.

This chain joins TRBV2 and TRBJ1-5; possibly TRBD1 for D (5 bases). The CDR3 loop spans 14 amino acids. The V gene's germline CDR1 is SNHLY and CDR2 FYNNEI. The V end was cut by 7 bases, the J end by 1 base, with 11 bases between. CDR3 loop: CASNDSPSNQPQHF. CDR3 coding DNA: TGTGCCAGCAATGACAGTCCGAGCAATCAGCCCCAGCATTTT.

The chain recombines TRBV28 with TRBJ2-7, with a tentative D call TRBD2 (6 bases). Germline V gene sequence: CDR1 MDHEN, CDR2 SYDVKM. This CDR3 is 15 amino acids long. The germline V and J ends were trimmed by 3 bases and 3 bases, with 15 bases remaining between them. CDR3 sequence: CASSLSPTSYYEQYF. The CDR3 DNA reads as TGTGCCAGCAGTTTGTCCCCGACTAGTTACTACGAGCAGTACTTC.

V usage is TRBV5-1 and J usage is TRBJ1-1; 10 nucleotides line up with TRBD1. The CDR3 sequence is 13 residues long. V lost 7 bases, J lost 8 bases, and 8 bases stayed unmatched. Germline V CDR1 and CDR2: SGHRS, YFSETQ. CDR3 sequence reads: CASGETGGKEAFF. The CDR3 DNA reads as TGCGCCAGCGGAGAGACAGGGGGCAAGGAAGCTTTCTTT. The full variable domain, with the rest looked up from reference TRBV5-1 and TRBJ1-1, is KAGVTQTPRYLIKTRGQQVTLSCSPISGHRSVSWYQQTPGQGLQFLFEYFSETQRNKGNFPGRFSGRQFSNSRSEMNVSTLELGDSALYLCASGETGGKEAFFGQGTRLTVV.

CDR3 bases: TGTGTCAGAAGCTTAGGGACCCCTCGGACTAGCGGACAATACAATGAGCAGTTCTTC. Protein sequence: CVRSLGTPRTSGQYNEQFF. The gene calls are TRBV7-5 and TRBJ2-1; TRBD2 is taken as the D call from the table, unchecked against the DNA. TRBV7-5 has pseudogene status. The CDR3 is 19 amino acids.

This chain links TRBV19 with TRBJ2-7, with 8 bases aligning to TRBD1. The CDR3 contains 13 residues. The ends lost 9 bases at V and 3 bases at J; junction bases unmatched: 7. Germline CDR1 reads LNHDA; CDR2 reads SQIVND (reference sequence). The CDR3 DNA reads TGTGCCAGCGGACAGGGCTCGGTCTACGAGCAGTACTTC. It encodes CASGQGSVYEQYF.

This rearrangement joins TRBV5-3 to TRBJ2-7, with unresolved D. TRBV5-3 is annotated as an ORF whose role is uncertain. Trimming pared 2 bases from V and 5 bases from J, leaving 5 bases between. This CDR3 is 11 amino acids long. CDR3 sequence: CARSFRDEQYF. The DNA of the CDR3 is TGTGCCAGAAGCTTCCGTGACGAGCAGTACTTC.

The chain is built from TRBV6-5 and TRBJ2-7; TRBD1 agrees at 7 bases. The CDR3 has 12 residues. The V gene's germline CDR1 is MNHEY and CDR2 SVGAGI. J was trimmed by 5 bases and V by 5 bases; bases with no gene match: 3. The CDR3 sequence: CASSTTGDEQYF. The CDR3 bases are TGTGCCAGCAGTACTACAGGGGACGAGCAGTACTTC.

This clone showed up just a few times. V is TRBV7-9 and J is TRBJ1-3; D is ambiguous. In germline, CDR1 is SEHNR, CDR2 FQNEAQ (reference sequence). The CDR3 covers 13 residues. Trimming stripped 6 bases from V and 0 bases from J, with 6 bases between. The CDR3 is CASRYSSGNTIYF. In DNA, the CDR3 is TGTGCCAGCAGGTACAGCTCTGGAAACACCATATATTTT. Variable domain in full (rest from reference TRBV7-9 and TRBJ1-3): DTGVSQNPRHKITKRGQNVTFRCDPISEHNRLYWYRQTLGQGPEFLTYFQNEAQLEKSRLLSDRFSAERPKGSFSTLEIQRTEQGDSAMYLCASRYSSGNTIYFGEGSWLTVV.

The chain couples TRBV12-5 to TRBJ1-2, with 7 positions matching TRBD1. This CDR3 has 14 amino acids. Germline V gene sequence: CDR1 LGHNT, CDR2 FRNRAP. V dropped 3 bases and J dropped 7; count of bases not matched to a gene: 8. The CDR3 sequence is CASGFGSEGAGYTF. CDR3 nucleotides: TGTGCTAGTGGTTTTGGTTCGGAGGGGGCTGGCTACACCTTC.

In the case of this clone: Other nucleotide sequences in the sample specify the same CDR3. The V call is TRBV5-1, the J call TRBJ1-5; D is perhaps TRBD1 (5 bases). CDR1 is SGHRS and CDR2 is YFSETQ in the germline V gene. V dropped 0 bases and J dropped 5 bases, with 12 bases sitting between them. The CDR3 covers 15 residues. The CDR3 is CASSLGLQVDQPQHF. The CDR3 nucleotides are TGCGCCAGCAGCTTGGGTTTACAGGTCGATCAGCCCCAGCATTTT. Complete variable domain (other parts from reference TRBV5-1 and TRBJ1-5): KAGVTQTPRYLIKTRGQQVTLSCSPISGHRSVSWYQQTPGQGLQFLFEYFSETQRNKGNFPGRFSGRQFSNSRSEMNVSTLELGDSALYLCASSLGLQVDQPQHFGDGTRLSIL.

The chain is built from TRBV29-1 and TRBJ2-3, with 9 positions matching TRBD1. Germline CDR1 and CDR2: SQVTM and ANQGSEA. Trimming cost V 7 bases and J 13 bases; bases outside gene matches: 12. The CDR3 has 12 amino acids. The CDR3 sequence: CSAGGVGQGEYF. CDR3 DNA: TGCAGCGCCGGTGGCGTGGGACAGGGAGAGTATTTT.